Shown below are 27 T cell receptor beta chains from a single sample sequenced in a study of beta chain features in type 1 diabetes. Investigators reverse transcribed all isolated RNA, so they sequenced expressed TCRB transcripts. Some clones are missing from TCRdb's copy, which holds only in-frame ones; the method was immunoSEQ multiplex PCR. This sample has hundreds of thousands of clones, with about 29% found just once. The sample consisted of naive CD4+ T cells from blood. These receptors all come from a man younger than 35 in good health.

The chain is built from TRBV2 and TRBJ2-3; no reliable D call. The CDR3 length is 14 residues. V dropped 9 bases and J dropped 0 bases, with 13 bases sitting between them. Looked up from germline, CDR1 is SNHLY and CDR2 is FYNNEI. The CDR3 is CASLSTYSTDTQYF. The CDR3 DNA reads TGTGCCAGTTTGTCGACATATAGCACAGATACGCAGTATTTT.

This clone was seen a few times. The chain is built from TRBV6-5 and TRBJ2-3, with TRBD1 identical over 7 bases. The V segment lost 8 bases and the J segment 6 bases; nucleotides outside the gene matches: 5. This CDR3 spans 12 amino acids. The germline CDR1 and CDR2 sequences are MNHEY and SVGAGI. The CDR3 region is CASFNRGDTQYF. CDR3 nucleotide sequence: TGTGCCAGCTTCAACAGGGGCGATACGCAGTATTTT.

The CDR3 sequence: CASSGNEGTEAFF. The CDR3 DNA follows: TGTGCCAGCAGCGGCAATGAGGGCACTGAAGCTTTCTTT. The V and J genes are TRBV7-9 and TRBJ1-1, with unresolved D. Deletions cut 5 bases from V and 4 bases from J, with 11 bases between. The germline CDR1 and CDR2 sequences are SEHNR and FQNEAQ (reference sequence). The CDR3 extends over 13 amino acids.

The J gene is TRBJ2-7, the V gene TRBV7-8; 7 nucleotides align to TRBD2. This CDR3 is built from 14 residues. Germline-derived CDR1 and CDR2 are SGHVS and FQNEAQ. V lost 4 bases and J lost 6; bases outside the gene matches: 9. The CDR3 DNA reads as TGTGCCAGCAGCTCGGGGGGAAGCTTGCGCGAGCAGTACTTC. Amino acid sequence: CASSSGGSLREQYF.

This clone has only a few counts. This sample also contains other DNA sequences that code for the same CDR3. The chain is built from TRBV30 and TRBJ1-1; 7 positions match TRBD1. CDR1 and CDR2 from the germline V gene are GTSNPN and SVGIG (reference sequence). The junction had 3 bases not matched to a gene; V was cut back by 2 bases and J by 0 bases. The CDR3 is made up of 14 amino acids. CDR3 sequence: CAWSPDRVNTEAFF. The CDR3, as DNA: TGTGCCTGGAGTCCCGACAGGGTGAACACTGAAGCTTTCTTT.

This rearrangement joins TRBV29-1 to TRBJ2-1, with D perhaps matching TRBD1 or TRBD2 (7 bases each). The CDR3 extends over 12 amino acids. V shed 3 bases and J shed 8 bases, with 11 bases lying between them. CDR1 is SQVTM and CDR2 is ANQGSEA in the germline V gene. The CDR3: CSVETGRDEQFF. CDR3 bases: TGCAGCGTTGAGACAGGGAGGGATGAGCAGTTCTTC.

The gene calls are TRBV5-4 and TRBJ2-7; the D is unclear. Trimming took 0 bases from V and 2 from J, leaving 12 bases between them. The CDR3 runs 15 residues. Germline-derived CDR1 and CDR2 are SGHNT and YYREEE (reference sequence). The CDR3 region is CASSLAAKGTYEQYF. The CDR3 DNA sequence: TGTGCCAGCAGCTTGGCAGCAAAGGGCACCTACGAGCAGTACTTC.

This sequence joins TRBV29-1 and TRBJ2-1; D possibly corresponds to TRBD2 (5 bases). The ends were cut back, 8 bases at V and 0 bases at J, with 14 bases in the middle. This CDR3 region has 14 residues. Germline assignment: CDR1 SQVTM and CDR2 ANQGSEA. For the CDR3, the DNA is TGCAGCATATTAAGCGGATACTCCTACAATGAGCAGTTCTTC. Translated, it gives CSILSGYSYNEQFF.

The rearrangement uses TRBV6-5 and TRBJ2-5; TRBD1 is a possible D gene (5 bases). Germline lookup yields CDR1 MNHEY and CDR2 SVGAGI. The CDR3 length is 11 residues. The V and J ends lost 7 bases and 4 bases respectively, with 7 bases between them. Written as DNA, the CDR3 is TGTGCCAGCACAGGGTTAGAGACCCAGTACTTC. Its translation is CASTGLETQYF.

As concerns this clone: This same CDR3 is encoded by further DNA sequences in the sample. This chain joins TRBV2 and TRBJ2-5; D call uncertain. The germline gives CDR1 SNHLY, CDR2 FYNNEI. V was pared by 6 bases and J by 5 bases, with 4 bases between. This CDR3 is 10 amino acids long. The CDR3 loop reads CASSGETQYF. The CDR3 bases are TGTGCCAGCAGCGGGGAGACCCAGTACTTC. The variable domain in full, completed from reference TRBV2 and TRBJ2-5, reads EPEVTQTPSHQVTQMGQEVILRCVPISNHLYFYWYRQILGQKVEFLVSFYNNEISEKSEIFDDQFSVERPDGSNFTLKIRSTKLEDSAMYFCASSGETQYFGPGTRLLVL.

This CDR3 is CASSERRDRGTKETQYF. CDR3 DNA: TGTGCCAGCAGTGAAAGGCGGGACAGGGGTACCAAAGAGACCCAGTACTTC. The V and J genes are TRBV2 and TRBJ2-5; 10 positions agree with TRBD1. There are 17 residues in the CDR3. Per germline, CDR1 SNHLY and CDR2 FYNNEI. Trimming took 2 bases from V and 3 from J; bases not matched to a gene: 9.

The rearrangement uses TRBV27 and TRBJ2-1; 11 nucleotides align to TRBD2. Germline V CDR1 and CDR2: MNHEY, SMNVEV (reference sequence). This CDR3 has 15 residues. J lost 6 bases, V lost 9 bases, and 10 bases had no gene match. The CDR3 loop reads CASARVAGGFNEQFF. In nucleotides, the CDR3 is TGTGCCAGTGCGCGGGTAGCGGGAGGGTTCAATGAGCAGTTCTTC.

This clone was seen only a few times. The CDR3 loop reads CASRGAGNEQFF. Here the CDR3 DNA reads TGTGCCAGTAGGGGGGCGGGCAATGAGCAGTTCTTC. This chain uses TRBV19 with TRBJ2-1; possible D gene TRBD1, 6 bases. The CDR3 is made up of 12 amino acids. Trimming removed 6 bases from V and 6 bases from J, with 9 bases in between. Germline V gene lookup returns CDR1 LNHDA and CDR2 SQIVND (reference sequence).

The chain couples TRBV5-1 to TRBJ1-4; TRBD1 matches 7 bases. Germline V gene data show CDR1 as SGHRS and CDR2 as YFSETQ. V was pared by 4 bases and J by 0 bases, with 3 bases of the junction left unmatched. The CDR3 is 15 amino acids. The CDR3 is CASSRGTATNEKLFF. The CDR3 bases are TGCGCCAGCAGCCGAGGGACAGCAACTAATGAAAAACTGTTTTTT.

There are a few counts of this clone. The CDR3 loop reads CATTGREVQETQYF. DNA of the CDR3: TGTGCCACCACAGGCAGGGAGGTCCAAGAGACCCAGTACTTC. This chain connects TRBV7-9 to TRBJ2-5; D might be TRBD2 (6 bases). Germline V CDR1 and CDR2: SEHNR, FQNEAQ (reference sequence). V was pared by 10 bases and J by 1 base, with 16 bases between. The CDR3 is made up of 14 amino acids.

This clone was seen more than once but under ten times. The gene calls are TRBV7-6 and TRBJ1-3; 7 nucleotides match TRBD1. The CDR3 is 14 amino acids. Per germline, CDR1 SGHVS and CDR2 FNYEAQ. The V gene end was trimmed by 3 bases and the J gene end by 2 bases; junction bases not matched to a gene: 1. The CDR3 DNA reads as TGTGCCAGCAGCTTGGGACAGCCTGGAAACACCATATATTTT. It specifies CASSLGQPGNTIYF. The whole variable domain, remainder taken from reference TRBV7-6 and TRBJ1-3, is GAGVSQSPRYKVTKRGQDVALRCDPISGHVSLYWYRQALGQGPEFLTYFNYEAQQDKSGLPNDRFSAERPEGSISTLTIQRTEQRDSAMYRCASSLGQPGNTIYFGEGSWLTVV.

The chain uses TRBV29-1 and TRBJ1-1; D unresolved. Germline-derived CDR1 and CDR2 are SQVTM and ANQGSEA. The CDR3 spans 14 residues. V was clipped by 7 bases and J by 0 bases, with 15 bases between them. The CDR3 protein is CSARRTAMNTEAFF. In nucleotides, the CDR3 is TGCAGCGCCAGACGTACAGCGATGAACACTGAAGCTTTCTTT. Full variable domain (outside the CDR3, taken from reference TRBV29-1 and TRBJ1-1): SAVISQKPSRDICQRGTSLTIQCQVDSQVTMMFWYRQQPGQSLTLIATANQGSEATYESGFVIDKFPISRPNLTFSTLTVSNMSPEDSSIYLCSARRTAMNTEAFFGQGTRLTVV.

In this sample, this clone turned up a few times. This CDR3 reads CASSLAGTGDHEQYF. CDR3 DNA sequence: TGTGCCAGCAGCTTAGCTGGGACAGGGGATCACGAGCAGTACTTC. The chain couples TRBV7-6 to TRBJ2-7; 10 nucleotides align to TRBD1. Germline V gene lookup returns CDR1 SGHVS and CDR2 FNYEAQ. J lost 5 bases, V lost 0 bases, and 4 bases had no gene match. The CDR3 is 15 amino acids.

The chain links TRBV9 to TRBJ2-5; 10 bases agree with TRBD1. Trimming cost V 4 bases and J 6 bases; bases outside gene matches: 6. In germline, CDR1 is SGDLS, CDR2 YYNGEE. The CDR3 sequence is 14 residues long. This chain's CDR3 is CASSLTGGAQTQYF. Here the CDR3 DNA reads TGTGCCAGCAGCCTGACAGGGGGCGCGCAGACCCAGTACTTC.

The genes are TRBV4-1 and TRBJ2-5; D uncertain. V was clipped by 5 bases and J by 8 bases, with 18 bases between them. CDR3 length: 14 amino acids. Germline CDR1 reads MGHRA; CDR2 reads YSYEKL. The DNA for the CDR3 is TGCGCCAGCAGCTCCCCGGGCCGCCTTCGTACCCAGTACTTC. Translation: CASSSPGRLRTQYF.

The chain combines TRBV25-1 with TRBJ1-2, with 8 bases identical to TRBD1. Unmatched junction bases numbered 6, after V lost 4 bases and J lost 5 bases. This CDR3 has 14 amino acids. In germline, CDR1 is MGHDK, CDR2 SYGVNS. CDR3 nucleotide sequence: TGTGCCAGCAGTGGCCCGGGACAGGAATATGGCTACACCTTC. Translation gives CASSGPGQEYGYTF.

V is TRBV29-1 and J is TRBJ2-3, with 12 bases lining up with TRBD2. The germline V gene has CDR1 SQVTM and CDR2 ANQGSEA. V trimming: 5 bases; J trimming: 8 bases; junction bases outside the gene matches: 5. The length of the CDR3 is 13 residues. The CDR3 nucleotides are TGCAGCGTTCTAGCGGGAGGGAGCGGTACGCAGTATTTT. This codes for CSVLAGGSGTQYF.

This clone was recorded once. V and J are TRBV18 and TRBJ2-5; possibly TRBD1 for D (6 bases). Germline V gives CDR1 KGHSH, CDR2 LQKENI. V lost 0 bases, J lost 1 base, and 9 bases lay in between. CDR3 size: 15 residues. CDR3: CASSPPNRAQETQYF. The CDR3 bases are TGTGCCAGCTCACCACCGAACAGGGCCCAAGAGACCCAGTACTTC. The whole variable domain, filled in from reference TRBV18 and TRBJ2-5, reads NAGVMQNPRHLVRRRGQEARLRCSPMKGHSHVYWYRQLPEEGLKFMVYLQKENIIDESGMPKERFSAEFPKEGPSILRIQQVVRGDSAAYFCASSPPNRAQETQYFGPGTRLLVL.

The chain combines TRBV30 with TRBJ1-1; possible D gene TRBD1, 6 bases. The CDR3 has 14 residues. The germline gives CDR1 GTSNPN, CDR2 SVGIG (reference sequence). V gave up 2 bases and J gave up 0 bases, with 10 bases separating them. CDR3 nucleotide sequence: TGTGCCTGGAGTAGCTACAGGGTGAACACTGAAGCTTTCTTT. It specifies CAWSSYRVNTEAFF.

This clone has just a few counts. The CDR3 DNA follows: TGCGCCAGCAGCCAACAGAGCGGGAGAATCCCAGATACGCAGTATTTT. Translating it yields CASSQQSGRIPDTQYF. V and J are TRBV4-3 and TRBJ2-3, with 8 bases lining up with TRBD2. The ends lost 2 bases at V and 4 bases at J; junction bases unmatched: 8. CDR1 is LGHNA and CDR2 is YSLEER in the germline V gene. The length of the CDR3 is 16 residues.

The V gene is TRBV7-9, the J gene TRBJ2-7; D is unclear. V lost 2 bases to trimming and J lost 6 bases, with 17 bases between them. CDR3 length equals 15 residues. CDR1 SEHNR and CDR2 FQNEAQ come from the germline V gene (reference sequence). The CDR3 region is CASSLSNRVKFEQYF. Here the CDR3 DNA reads TGTGCCAGCAGCTTAAGCAATAGGGTTAAGTTCGAGCAGTACTTC. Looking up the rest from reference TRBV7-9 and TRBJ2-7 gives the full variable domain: DTGVSQNPRHKITKRGQNVTFRCDPISEHNRLYWYRQTLGQGPEFLTYFQNEAQLEKSRLLSDRFSAERPKGSFSTLEIQRTEQGDSAMYLCASSLSNRVKFEQYFGPGTRLTVT.

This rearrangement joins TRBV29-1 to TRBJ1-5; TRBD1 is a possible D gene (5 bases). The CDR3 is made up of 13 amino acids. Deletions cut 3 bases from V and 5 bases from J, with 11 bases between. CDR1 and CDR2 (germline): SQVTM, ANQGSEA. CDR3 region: CSVETQEDQPQHF. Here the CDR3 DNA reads TGCAGCGTTGAGACACAGGAGGATCAGCCCCAGCATTTT. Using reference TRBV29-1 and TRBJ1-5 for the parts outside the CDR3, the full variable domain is SAVISQKPSRDICQRGTSLTIQCQVDSQVTMMFWYRQQPGQSLTLIATANQGSEATYESGFVIDKFPISRPNLTFSTLTVSNMSPEDSSIYLCSVETQEDQPQHFGDGTRLSIL.